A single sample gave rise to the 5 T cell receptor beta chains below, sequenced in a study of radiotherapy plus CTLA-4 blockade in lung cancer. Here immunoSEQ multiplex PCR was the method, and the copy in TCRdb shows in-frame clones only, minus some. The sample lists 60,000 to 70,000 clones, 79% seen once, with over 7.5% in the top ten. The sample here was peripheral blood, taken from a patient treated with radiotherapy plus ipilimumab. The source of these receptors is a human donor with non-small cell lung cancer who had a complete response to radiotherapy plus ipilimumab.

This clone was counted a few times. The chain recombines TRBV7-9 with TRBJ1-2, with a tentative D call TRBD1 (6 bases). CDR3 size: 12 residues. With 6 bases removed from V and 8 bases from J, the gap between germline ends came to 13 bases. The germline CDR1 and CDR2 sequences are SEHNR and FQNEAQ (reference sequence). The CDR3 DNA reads TGTGCCAGCAGGGGCACAGGGTTAGGCTACACCTTC. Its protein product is CASRGTGLGYTF.

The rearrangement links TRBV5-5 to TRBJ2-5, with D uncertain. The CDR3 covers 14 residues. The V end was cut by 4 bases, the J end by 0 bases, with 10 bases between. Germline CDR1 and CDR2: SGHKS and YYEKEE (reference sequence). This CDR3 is CASSIAGNQETQYF. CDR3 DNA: TGTGCCAGCAGCATCGCCGGTAACCAAGAGACCCAGTACTTC.

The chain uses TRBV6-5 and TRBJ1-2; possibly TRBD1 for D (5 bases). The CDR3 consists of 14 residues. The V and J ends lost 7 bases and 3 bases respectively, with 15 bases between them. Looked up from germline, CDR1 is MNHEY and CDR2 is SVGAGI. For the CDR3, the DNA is TGTGCCAGCATAGGGACCGGGCGGGACTATGGCTACACCTTC. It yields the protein CASIGTGRDYGYTF.

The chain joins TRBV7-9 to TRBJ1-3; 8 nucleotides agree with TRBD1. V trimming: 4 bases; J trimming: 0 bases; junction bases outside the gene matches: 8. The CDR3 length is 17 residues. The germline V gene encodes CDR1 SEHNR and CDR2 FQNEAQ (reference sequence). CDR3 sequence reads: CASSSSGQASSGNTIYF. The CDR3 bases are TGTGCCAGCAGCTCATCGGGACAGGCGAGCTCTGGAAACACCATATATTTT. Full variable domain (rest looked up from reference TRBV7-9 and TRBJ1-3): DTGVSQNPRHKITKRGQNVTFRCDPISEHNRLYWYRQTLGQGPEFLTYFQNEAQLEKSRLLSDRFSAERPKGSFSTLEIQRTEQGDSAMYLCASSSSGQASSGNTIYFGEGSWLTVV.

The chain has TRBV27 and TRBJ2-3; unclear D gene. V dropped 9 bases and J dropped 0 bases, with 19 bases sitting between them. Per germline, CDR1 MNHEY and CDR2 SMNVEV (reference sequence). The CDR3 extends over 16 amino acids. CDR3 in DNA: TGTGCCAGTCTCTTGGGGTCCAGACCAAGCACAGATACGCAGTATTTT. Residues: CASLLGSRPSTDTQYF.